This T cell receptor beta chain stems from a study of T cell clusters in autoimmune cytopenias. For the study at large: Per sample, median TRB depth was approximately 48,000 reads, yielding a median about 2,400 distinct clonotypes. Study outcomes and limitations: TRB repertoire shifts in secondary cytopenia and chronic lymphocytic leukemia mostly reflected lymphoma, not autoimmunity. Physiological T cell clusters of healthy donors were apparently absent in primary autoimmune cytopenia patients.

TRB was amplified from around 0.25 ug of peripheral blood genomic DNA per sample. Measured by frequency, this clonotype is medium-sized. Its cognate antigen is unknown. TRB rearrangements were amplified by touch-down multiplex PCR with mixed TRB-A/B primers. TCRdb re-called the multiplex PCR reads and shows each CDR3 protein once, DNA omitted. Seen in this sample are 8,800 or so distinct CDR3 sequences; the ten most common clones hold around 3.9%. This CDR3 has 17 amino acids. Germline V gives CDR1 KGHSH, CDR2 LQKENI. The chain is built from TRBV18 and TRBJ2-3; there is no DNA to check the TCRdb D call of TRBD1. The receptor was isolated from a human donor with an autoimmune cytopenia or autoimmune hepatitis (not recorded which). Sequenced material: peripheral blood. CDR3: CASSPLGGDRSADTQYF.